This TCR beta chain emerged from a study of blood T cell repertoires in COVID-19. Study processing details: Researchers report that nucleated cell counts were estimated from reference gene primer amplification. Data came from immunoSEQ multiplex PCR; TCRdb stores just in-frame clones and leaves some out. D and trimming were read from the DNA, whereas the V and J calls and clone size are those reported in that table. This table has about 140,000 clones, 87% appearing once. The CDR3 is 15 amino acids. Germline V gene sequence: CDR1 SGHRS, CDR2 YFSETQ. V shed 3 bases, J shed 5 bases, and the junction held 6 bases outside the gene matches.

The TCR was taken from a man aged 50 to 60 who had recovered from COVID-19. Sample: peripheral blood. The chain employs TRBV5-1 and TRBJ2-2; the match to TRBD2 covers 8 bases. CDR3 residues: CASSSGGAQTGELFF. DNA for the CDR3: TGCGCCAGCAGCTCCGGGGGGGCCCAAACCGGGGAGCTGTTTTTT.